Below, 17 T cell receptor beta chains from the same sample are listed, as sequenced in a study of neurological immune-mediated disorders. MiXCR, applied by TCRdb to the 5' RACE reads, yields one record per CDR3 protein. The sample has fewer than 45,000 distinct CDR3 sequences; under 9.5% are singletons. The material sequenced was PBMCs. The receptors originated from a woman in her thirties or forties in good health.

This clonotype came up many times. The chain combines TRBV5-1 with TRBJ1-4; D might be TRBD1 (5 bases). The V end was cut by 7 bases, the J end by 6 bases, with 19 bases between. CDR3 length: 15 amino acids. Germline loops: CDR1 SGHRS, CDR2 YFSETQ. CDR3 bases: TGCGCCAGCGGGAACCGGGACGTAGGTGATGAAAAACTGTTTTTT. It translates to CASGNRDVGDEKLFF.

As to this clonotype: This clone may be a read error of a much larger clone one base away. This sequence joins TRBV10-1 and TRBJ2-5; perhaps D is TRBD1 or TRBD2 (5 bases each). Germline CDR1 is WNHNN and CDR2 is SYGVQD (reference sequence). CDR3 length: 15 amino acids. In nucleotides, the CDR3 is TGCGCCAGCAGTCCCGAAGGGGTAAAGGGAGAGACCGAGTACTTC. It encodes CASSPEGVKGETEYF.

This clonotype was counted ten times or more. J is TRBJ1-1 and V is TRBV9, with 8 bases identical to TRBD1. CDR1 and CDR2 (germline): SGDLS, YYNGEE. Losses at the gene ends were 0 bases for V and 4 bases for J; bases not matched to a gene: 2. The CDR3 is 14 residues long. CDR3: CASSVVTGGTEAFF. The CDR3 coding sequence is TGTGCCAGCAGCGTAGTTACAGGGGGCACTGAAGCTTTCTTT.

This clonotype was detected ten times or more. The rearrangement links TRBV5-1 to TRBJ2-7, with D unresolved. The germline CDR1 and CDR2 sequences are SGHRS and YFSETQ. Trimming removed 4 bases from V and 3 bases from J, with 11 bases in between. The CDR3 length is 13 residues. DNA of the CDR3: TGCGCCAGCAGCCCCGACGGAAACTACGAGCAGTACGTC. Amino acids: CASSPDGNYEQYV.

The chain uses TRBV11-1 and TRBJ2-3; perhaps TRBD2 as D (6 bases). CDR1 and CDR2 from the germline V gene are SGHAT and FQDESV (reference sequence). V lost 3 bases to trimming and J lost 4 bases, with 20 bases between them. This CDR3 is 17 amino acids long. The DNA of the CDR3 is TGTGCCAGCAGCTTCTCGGCTAGCGCCAAAGGAGCAGATACGCAGTATTTT. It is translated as CASSFSASAKGADTQYF.

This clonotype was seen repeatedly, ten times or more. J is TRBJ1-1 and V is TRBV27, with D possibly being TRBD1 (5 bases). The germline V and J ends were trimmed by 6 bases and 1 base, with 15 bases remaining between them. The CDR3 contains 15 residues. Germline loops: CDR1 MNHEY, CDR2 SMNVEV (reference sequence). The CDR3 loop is CASSLKVGGNTEAFF. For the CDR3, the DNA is TGTGCCAGCAGCCTCAAAGTCGGGGGGAACACTGAAGCTTTCTTT.

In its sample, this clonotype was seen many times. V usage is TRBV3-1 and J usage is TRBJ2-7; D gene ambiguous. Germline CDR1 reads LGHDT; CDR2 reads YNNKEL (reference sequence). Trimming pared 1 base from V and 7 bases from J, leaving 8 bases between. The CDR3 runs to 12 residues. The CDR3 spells CASSQAQWEQYF. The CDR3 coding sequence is TGTGCCAGCAGCCAAGCGCAGTGGGAGCAGTACTTC.

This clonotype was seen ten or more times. CDR3 in amino acids: CASSPTVAMNTEAFF. The CDR3 coding sequence is TGTGCCAGCAGCCCAACGGTGGCTATGAACACTGAAGCTTTCTTT. The genes are TRBV3-1 and TRBJ1-1; the D is unclear. This CDR3 region has 15 residues. The ends were cut back, 4 bases at V and 0 bases at J, with 12 bases in the middle. Germline CDR1 and CDR2: LGHDT and YNNKEL (reference sequence).

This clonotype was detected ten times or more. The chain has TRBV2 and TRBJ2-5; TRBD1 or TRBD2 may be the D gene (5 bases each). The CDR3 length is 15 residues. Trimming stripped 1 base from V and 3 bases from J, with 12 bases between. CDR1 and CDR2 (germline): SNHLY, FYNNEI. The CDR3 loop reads CASSEGPGAKETQYF. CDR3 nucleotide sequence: TGTGCCAGCAGTGAAGGCCCCGGGGCCAAAGAGACCCAGTACTTC.

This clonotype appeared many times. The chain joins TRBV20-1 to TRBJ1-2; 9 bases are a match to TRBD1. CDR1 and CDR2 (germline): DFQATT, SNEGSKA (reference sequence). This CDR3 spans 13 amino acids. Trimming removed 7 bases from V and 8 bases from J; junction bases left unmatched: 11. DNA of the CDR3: TGCAGTGTTAAAGGACAGGGGCACGACGGCTACACCTTC. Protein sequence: CSVKGQGHDGYTF.

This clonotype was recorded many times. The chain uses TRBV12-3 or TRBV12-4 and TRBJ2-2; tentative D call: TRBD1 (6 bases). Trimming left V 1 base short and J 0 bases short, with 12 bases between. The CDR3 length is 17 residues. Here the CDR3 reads CASSLGLDSANTGELFF. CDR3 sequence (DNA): TGTGCCAGCAGTTTAGGTCTGGACAGCGCGAACACCGGGGAGCTGTTTTTT.

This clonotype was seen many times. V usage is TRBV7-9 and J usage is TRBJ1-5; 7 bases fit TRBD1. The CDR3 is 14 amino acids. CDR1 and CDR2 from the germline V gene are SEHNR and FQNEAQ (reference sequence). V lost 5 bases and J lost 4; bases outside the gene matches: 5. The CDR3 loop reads CASSKGQTNQPQHF. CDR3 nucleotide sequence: TGTGCCAGCAGCAAGGGACAGACTAATCAGCCCCAGCATTTT.

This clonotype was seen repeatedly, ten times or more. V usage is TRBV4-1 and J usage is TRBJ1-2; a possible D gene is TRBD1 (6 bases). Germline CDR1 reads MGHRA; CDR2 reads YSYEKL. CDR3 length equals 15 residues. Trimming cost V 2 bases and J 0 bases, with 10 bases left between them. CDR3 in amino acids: CASSQWTAPNYGYTF. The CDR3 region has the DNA TGCGCCAGCAGCCAATGGACAGCTCCTAACTATGGCTACACCTTC.

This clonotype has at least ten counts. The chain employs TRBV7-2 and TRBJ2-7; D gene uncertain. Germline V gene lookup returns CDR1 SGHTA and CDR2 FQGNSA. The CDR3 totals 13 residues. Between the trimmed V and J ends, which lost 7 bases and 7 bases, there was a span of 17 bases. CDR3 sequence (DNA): TGTGCCAGCACCCCGAGGTTAGGGCAAGAGCAGTACTTC. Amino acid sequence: CASTPRLGQEQYF.

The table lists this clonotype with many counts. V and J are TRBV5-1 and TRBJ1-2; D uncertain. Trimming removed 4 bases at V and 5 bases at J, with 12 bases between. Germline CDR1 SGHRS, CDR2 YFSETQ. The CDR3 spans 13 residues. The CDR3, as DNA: TGCGCCAGCAGCCCAGACCAGGATTATGGCTACACCTTC. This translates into CASSPDQDYGYTF.

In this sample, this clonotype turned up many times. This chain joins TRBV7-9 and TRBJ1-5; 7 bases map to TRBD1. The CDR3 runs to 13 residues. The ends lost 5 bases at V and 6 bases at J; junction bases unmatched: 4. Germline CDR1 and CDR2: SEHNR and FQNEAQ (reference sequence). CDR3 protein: CASSAQGTQPQHF. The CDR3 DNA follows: TGTGCCAGCAGCGCACAGGGGACTCAGCCCCAGCATTTT. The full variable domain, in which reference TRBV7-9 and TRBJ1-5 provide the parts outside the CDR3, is DTGVSQNPRHKITKRGQNVTFRCDPISEHNRLYWYRQTLGQGPEFLTYFQNEAQLEKSRLLSDRFSAERPKGSFSTLEIQRTEQGDSAMYLCASSAQGTQPQHFGDGTRLSIL.

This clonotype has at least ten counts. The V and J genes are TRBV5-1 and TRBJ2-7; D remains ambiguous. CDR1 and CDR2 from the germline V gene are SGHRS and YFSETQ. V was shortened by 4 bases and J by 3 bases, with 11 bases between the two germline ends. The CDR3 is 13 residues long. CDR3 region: CASSGRANYEQYF. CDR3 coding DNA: TGCGCCAGCAGCGGCCGGGCCAACTACGAGCAGTACTTC.